This TCR beta chain comes out of a study of blood T cell repertoires in COVID-19. Study context: Whether acute or convalescent, the COVID-19 samples came from the United States, Italy and Spain.

CDR1 and CDR2 from the germline V gene are WSHSY and SAAADI. The CDR3 spans 15 residues. V was pared by 6 bases and J by 0 bases, with 14 bases between. Seattle patients were enrolled while actively infected and followed longitudinally. This clone appeared once. Original handling: Amplification from reference gene primers served as the basis for estimated nucleated cell counts. TCRdb's table, derived via immunoSEQ multiplex PCR, lists solely in-frame clones and lacks some. V, J and clone size were drawn from that table, and D and trimming were deduced from the DNA. The data contain some 250,000 clones, about nine tenths of them seen just once; the ten biggest clones take up roughly 12%.

The source is a woman in her 30s with COVID-19, enrolled during active disease. This chain joins TRBV10-2 and TRBJ1-1; possibly TRBD1 for D (6 bases). Sequenced: peripheral blood. In nucleotides, the CDR3 is TGCGCCAGCAGCGTCGCCGGACAGTTGAACACTGAAGCTTTCTTT. It translates to CASSVAGQLNTEAFF.